The clone carrying this T cell receptor (beta chain) came up a few times. No antigen is known for it. The data derive from a study of T cell responses to AZD1222 COVID-19 vaccine. Sequencing was performed with immunoSEQ multiplex PCR; in TCRdb, only in-frame clones are kept and a portion is missing. Of tens of thousands of clones in the sample, around 93% were seen once. Pooled in the analysis were second doses at about 4 or about 12 weeks. The CDR3 sequence is 13 residues long. The germline V gene has CDR1 SQVTM and CDR2 ANQGSEA. Trimming left V 0 bases short and J 9 bases short, with 14 bases between. Study-wide results and limits: A mostly white British donor set with more females was recruited, and clonal diversity was possibly underestimated. Researchers report vaccine-associated CD4 TCRs spanning spike, with dominance at 160-218 and 743-854. Spike-specific TCR breadth rose after two AZD1222 doses, and depth rose as well.

This chain connects TRBV29-1 to TRBJ2-5; perhaps TRBD1 as D (5 bases). The sequence came from an adult who received the AZD1222 COVID-19 vaccine. The sample in question was peripheral blood, obtained 28 days after the second AZD1222 dose. The CDR3 sequence: CSVEERGSGAQYF. CDR3 DNA: TGCAGCGTTGAAGAAAGGGGAAGTGGGGCCCAGTACTTC.